This record concerns one TCR beta chain sequence. Its specificity is unknown. Terminally differentiated effector memory CD45RA+ cells were excluded by CCR7 positive selection of CD45RO-negative cells. TCRdb keeps only in-frame clones here, not all; method: immunoSEQ multiplex PCR. The sample records 1.5 million to 2.5 million clones, about 95% being singletons. This sample was included in a study of shared clonotypes between healthy human individuals. Study-wide context: Donors had three CD4 naive, three CD4 memory, two CD8 naive and one CD8 memory plate apiece. Study-wide results and caveats: Naive subsets generally had larger estimated richness than memory subsets. Depth of sequencing was expected to influence donor clonotype sharing. Clonotypes not shared had lower generation probabilities than those common to all four donors.

The CDR3 consists of 15 residues. Germline V gives CDR1 ENHRY, CDR2 SYGVKD. The ends were cut back, 0 bases at V and 8 bases at J, with 16 bases in the middle. The genes are TRBV10-3 and TRBJ1-2; D perhaps matches TRBD1 (6 bases). The sample comprised naive CD8+ T cells sorted from blood. The TCR sequence derives from a man aged 18 to 29 in good health. The DNA for the CDR3 is TGTGCCATCAGTGAGTCAGTGACAGGTTTCAACGGCTACACCTTC. It codes for CAISESVTGFNGYTF.